This T cell receptor beta chain was retrieved from a study of blood T cell repertoires in COVID-19. Study in general: T cells, B-cell-depleted T cells, or PBMCs provided the cDNA or gDNA that served as material.

The V gene end was trimmed by 3 bases and the J gene end by 9 bases; junction bases not matched to a gene: 6. Germline values: CDR1 MRHNA, CDR2 SNTAGT. This CDR3 spans 15 amino acids. The authors' processing: Nucleated cell number was recorded as an estimate derived from reference gene primer amplification. Profiling relied on immunoSEQ multiplex PCR, and the TCRdb table lists in-frame clones only, not all of them. From that table come the V and J calls and clone size; the DNA was used to work out D and trimming. The sample records about 140,000 clones, 80% to 90% being singletons. Sequencing input: peripheral blood. This chain links TRBV6-4 with TRBJ2-1; TRBD2 matches at 12 bases. The receptor was isolated from a man aged 60-69 years with active or convalescent COVID-19. CDR3 in amino acids: CASSEASGGAIEQFF. The CDR3 region has the DNA TGTGCCAGCAGTGAGGCTAGCGGGGGGGCAATTGAGCAGTTCTTC.